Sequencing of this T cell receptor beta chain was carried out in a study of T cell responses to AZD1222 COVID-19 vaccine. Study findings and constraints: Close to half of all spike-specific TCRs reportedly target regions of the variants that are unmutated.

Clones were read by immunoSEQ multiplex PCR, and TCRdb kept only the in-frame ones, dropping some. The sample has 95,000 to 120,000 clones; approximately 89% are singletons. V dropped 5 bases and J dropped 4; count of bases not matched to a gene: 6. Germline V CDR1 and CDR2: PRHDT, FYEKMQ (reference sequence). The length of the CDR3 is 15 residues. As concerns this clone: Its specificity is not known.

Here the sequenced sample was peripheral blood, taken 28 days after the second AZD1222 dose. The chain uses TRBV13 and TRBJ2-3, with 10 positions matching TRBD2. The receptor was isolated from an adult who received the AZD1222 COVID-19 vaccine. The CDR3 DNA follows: TGTGCCAGCAGCACCAGGCTAGCGGGGGCAGATACGCAGTATTTT. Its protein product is CASSTRLAGADTQYF.